Listed below are T cell receptor beta chains from one sample, sequenced in a study of cytomegalovirus exposure and HLA in healthy donors. The table came from immunoSEQ multiplex PCR; TCRdb's copy has only in-frame clones and leaves some out. Of 170,000 or so clones listed, roughly 75% were seen once; the top ten hold more than 5%. The sequencing input was PBMCs. These TCRs come from a man aged 35 to 55 in good health and CMV-seronegative. CDR3s include the opening cysteine and the closing phenylalanine or tryptophan. The D gene is left open where the match is weak. Size is omitted from some rows. Given values are once, few, many or a class for expanded clones.

V: TRBV18
J: TRBJ1-2
size: once
D: TRBD1
DNA: TGTGCCAGCACCGGACAGGGCTCCTATGGCTACACCTTC
CDR3: CASTGQGSYGYTF

V: TRBV7-8
J: TRBJ1-1
size: once
D: TRBD1
DNA: TGTGCCAGCAGCTTTTCGTCACAGGGGGACACTGAAGCTTTCTTT
CDR3: CASSFSSQGDTEAFF

V: TRBV11-3
J: TRBJ2-7
size: -
D: -
DNA: TGTGCCAGCAGCCACCAGCGAGAGCAGTACTTC
CDR3: CASSHQREQYF

V: TRBV10-2
J: TRBJ2-2
size: -
D: TRBD2
DNA: TGCGCCAGCAGCGGCGTGTGGGGGCTAGCGGGAGACGGCACCGGGGAGCTGTTTTTT
CDR3: CASSGVWGLAGDGTGELFF

V: TRBV10-2
J: TRBJ1-2
size: -
D: TRBD1
DNA: TGCGCCAGCAGTGGGGACAGGGGAGGTGGTGGCTACACCTTC
CDR3: CASSGDRGGGGYTF

V: TRBV5-1
J: TRBJ2-5
size: -
D: -
DNA: TGCGCCAGCAGCTTGGGAGGGAGCAGAGAAGAGACCCAGTACTTC
CDR3: CASSLGGSREETQYF

V: TRBV6-1
J: TRBJ2-7
size: -
D: -
DNA: TGTGCCAGCAGTCGCCAGGGGAGCTCCTACGAGCAGTACTTC
CDR3: CASSRQGSSYEQYF

V: TRBV27
J: TRBJ2-3
size: once
D: TRBD2
DNA: TGTGCCAGCAGAGATGATCGACTAGCTGGTCTTTCAGATACGCAGTATTTT
CDR3: CASRDDRLAGLSDTQYF

V: TRBV9
J: TRBJ2-3
size: -
D: TRBD1
DNA: TGTGCCAGCAGCGTAGGACAGGGAGTTGCAGATACGCAGTATTTT
CDR3: CASSVGQGVADTQYF

V: TRBV10-3
J: TRBJ2-7
size: -
D: -
DNA: TGTGCCATCAGTGAGTCAACGCCGGGGCAGTACTTC
CDR3: CAISESTPGQYF

V: TRBV29-1
J: TRBJ2-5
size: -
D: TRBD2
DNA: TGCAGCGTTGAAAGGTCACTAGCGGAGAGTCGGGAGACCCAGTACTTC
CDR3: CSVERSLAESRETQYF

V: TRBV6-5
J: TRBJ1-2
size: few
D: -
DNA: TGTGCCAGCAGTCAGGGGATGGGCTATGGCTACACCTTC
CDR3: CASSQGMGYGYTF

V: TRBV15
J: TRBJ1-2
size: -
D: TRBD1
DNA: TGTGCCACCAGCAGAGGGGACAGGGCTGAGAGTGGCTACACCTTC
CDR3: CATSRGDRAESGYTF

V: TRBV18
J: TRBJ2-2
size: -
D: TRBD1
DNA: TGTGCCAGCTCACCAGGACAGGGGGCAACCGGGGAGCTGTTTTTT
CDR3: CASSPGQGATGELFF

V: TRBV18
J: TRBJ2-7
size: once
D: -
DNA: TGTGCCAGCTCACCCCCTGTGAGAGTGGCCTACGAGCAGTACTTC
CDR3: CASSPPVRVAYEQYF

V: TRBV5-1
J: TRBJ1-3
size: few
D: TRBD1
DNA: TGCGCCAGCAGCTTCGGACAGGGCTTCTTCTCTGGAAACACCATATATTTT
CDR3: CASSFGQGFFSGNTIYF

V: TRBV7-9
J: TRBJ1-3
size: -
D: TRBD1
DNA: TGTGCCAGCAGCAACTGGGGACAGTCAACTGGAAACACCATATATTTT
CDR3: CASSNWGQSTGNTIYF

V: TRBV6-5
J: TRBJ1-2
size: -
D: -
DNA: TGTGCCACTGGGACTGTAAACTATGGCTACACCTTC
CDR3: CATGTVNYGYTF

V: TRBV4-3
J: TRBJ2-1
size: -
D: TRBD2
DNA: TGCGCCAGCAGCCAAGAATTCGGTGGCGGGAGGGTGAAGAATGAGCAGTTCTTC
CDR3: CASSQEFGGGRVKNEQFF

V: TRBV6-1
J: TRBJ1-5
size: few
D: TRBD1
DNA: TGTGCCAGCAGTGAGCGCAGGGGGCTCCCGAATAGCAATCAGCCCCAGCATTTT
CDR3: CASSERRGLPNSNQPQHF

V: TRBV5-8
J: TRBJ1-1
size: -
D: TRBD1
DNA: TGTGCCAGCAGCCGGGGGGCCGGGACAGGTGGGACTGAAGCTTTCTTT
CDR3: CASSRGAGTGGTEAFF

V: TRBV5-4
J: TRBJ2-2
size: -
D: -
DNA: TGTGCCAGCGCGACAGCAAACACCGGGGAGCTGTTTTTT
CDR3: CASATANTGELFF

V: TRBV25-1
J: TRBJ1-5
size: -
D: TRBD1
DNA: TGTGCCAGCAGTGCGGGACAGGGAAATCAGCCCCAGCATTTT
CDR3: CASSAGQGNQPQHF

V: TRBV10-1
J: TRBJ1-2
size: -
D: -
DNA: TGCGCCAGCAGCCACAGCAAGGTCTATGGCTACACCTTC
CDR3: CASSHSKVYGYTF